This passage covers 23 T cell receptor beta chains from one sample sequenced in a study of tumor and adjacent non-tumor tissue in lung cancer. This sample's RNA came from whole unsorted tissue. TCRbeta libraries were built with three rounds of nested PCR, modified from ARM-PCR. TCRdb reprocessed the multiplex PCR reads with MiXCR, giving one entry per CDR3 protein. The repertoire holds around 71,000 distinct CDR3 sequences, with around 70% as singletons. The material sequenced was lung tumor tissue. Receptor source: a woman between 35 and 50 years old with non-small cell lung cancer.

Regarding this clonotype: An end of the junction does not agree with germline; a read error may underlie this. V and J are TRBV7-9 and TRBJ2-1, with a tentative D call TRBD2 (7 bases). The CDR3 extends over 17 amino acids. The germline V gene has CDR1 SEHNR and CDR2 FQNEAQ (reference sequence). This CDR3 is CASILKGGASGVNEQFF. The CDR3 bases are TGTGCCAGCATCTTAAAGGGGGGGGCTAGCGGCGTGAATGAGCAGTTCTTC.

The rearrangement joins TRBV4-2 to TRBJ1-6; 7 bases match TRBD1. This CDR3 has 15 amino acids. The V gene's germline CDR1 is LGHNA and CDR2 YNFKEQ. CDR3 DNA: TGTGTCAGTAGCCAAGACCGGGACAGCCATTCACCCCTCCACTTT. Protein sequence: CVSSQDRDSHSPLHF.

The CDR3 bases are TGTGCCTGGAATATTGGCCAGGGGGGGAAGGGGACCCAGTACTTC. This codes for CAWNIGQGGKGTQYF. The chain joins TRBV30 to TRBJ2-5; D may correspond to TRBD1 or TRBD2 (7 bases each). Germline V gives CDR1 GTSNPN, CDR2 SVGIG (reference sequence). The V end lost 4 bases, the J end lost 7 bases, and 22 bases lay between the germline ends. This CDR3 spans 15 amino acids.

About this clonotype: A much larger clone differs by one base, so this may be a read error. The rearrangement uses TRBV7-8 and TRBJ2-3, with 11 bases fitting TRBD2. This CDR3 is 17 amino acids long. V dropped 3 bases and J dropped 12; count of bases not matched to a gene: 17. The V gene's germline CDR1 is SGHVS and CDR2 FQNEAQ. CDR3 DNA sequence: TGTGCCAGCAGCTTCGGCGGGATTAGCGGGAGGGGGATAACCCAGTATTTT. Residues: CASSFGGISGRGITQYF. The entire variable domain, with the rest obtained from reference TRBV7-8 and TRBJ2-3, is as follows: GAGVSQSPRYKVAKRGQDVALRCDPISGHVSLFWYQQALGQGPEFLTYFQNEAQLDKSGLPSDRFFAERPEGSVSTLKIQRTQQEDSAVYLCASSFGGISGRGITQYFGPGTRLTVL.

The CDR3 loop is CSAHNLQEWGNQPQHF. DNA of the CDR3: TGCAGCGCACATAATCTACAGGAGTGGGGCAATCAGCCCCAGCATTTT. V and J are TRBV20-1 and TRBJ1-5, with a possible D match to TRBD1 (5 bases). There are 16 residues in the CDR3. Germline V gene sequence: CDR1 DFQATT, CDR2 SNEGSKA (reference sequence).

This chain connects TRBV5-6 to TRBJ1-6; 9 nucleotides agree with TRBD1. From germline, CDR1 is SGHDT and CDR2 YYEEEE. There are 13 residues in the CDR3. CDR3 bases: TGTGCTAGGAGTCCGACAGGGGGTTCACCCCTCCACTTT. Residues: CARSPTGGSPLHF.

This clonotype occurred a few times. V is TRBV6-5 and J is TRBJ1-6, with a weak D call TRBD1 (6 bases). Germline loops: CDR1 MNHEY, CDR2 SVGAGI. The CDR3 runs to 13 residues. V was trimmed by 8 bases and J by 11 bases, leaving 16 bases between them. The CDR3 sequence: CASRAGVLTPLHF. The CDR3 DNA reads TGTGCCAGCCGGGCAGGGGTATTGACACCCCTCCACTTT.

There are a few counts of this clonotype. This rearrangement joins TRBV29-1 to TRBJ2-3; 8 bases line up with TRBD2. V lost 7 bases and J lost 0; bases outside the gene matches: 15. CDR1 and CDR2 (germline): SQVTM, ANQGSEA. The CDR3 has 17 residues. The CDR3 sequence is CSERRDGGRYSTDTQYF. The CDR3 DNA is TGCAGCGAGAGGAGGGATGGCGGGAGGTACAGCACAGATACGCAGTATTTT.

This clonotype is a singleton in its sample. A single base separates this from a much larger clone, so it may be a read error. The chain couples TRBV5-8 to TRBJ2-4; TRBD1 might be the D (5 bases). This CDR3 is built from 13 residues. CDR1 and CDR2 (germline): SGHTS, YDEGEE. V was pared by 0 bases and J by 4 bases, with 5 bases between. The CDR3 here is CASSLDRKNIQYF. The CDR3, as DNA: TGTGCCAGCAGCTTGGACAGGAAAAACATTCAGTACTTC.

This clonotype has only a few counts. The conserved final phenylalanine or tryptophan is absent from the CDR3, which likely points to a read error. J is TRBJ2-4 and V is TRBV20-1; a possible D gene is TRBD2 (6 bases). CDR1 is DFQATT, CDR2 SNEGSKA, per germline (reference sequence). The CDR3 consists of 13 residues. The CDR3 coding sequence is TGTAGTGGGGGAGGAGAGGAGGGGATCATTCAGTACCTC. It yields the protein CSGGGEEGIIQYL.

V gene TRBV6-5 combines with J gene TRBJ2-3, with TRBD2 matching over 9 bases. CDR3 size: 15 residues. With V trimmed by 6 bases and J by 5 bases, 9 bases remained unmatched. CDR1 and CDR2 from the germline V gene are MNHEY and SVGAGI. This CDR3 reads CASSRLAGGLDTQYF. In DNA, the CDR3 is TGTGCCAGCAGCCGACTGGCGGGGGGGTTAGATACGCAGTATTTT.

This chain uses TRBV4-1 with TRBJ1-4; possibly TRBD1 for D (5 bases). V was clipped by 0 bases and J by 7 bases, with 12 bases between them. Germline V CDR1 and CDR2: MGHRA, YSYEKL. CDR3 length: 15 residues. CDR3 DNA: TGCGCCAGCAGCCAAGAAGGGCAGGGTCGTGAAAAACTGTTTTTT. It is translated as CASSQEGQGREKLFF.

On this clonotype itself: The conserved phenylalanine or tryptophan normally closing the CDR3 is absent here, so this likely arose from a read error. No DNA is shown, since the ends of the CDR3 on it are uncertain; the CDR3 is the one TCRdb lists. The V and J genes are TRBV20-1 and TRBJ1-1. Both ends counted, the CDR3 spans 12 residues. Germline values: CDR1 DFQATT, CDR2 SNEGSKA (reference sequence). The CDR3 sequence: CSAPERGSEVFS.

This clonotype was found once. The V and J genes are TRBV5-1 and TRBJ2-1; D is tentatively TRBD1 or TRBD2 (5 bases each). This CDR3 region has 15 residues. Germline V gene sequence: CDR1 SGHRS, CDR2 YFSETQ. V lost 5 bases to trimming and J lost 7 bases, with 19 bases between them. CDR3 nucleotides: TGCGCCAGCAGGTCCGAGAGAGGGGCGGCTAATGAGCAGTTCTTC. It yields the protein CASRSERGAANEQFF. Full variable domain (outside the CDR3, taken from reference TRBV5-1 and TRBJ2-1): KAGVTQTPRYLIKTRGQQVTLSCSPISGHRSVSWYQQTPGQGLQFLFEYFSETQRNKGNFPGRFSGRQFSNSRSEMNVSTLELGDSALYLCASRSERGAANEQFFGPGTRLTVL.

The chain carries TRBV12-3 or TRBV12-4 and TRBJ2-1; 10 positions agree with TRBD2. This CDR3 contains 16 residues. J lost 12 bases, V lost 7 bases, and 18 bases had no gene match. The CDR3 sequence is CASIPGPLAGAYGQFF. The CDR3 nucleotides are TGTGCCAGCATCCCCGGGCCCCTAGCGGGAGCCTATGGGCAGTTCTTC.

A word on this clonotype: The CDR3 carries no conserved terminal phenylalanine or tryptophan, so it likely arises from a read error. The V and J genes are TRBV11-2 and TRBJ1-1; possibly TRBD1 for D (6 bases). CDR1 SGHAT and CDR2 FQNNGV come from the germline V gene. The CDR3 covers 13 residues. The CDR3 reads CVSSLVGGSGAFS. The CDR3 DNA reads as TGTGTCAGCAGCTTAGTGGGGGGCTCGGGAGCTTTCTCT.

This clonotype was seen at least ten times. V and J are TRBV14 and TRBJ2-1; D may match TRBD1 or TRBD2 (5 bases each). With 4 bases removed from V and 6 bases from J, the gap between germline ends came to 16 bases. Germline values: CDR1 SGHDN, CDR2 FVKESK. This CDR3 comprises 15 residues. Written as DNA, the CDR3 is TGTGCCAGCAGCCCGGTAGGGGCGGAGGCCAATGAGCAGTTCTTC. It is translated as CASSPVGAEANEQFF.

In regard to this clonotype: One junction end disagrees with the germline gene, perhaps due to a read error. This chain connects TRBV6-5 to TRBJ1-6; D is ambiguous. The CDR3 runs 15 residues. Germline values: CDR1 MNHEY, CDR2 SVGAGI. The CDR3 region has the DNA TGTGCCAGCAGTCCTACCGGGAAAGGGAATCCACCCCTCCGCTTT. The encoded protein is CASSPTGKGNPPLRF.

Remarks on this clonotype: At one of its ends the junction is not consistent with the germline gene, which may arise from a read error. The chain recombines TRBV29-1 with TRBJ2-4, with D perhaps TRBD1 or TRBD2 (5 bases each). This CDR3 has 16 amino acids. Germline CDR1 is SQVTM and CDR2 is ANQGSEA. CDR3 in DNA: TGCACCGTTGTAATAATGGTGGTAGGGGACGGGGACATTCAGTACTTC. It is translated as CTVVIMVVGDGDIQYF.

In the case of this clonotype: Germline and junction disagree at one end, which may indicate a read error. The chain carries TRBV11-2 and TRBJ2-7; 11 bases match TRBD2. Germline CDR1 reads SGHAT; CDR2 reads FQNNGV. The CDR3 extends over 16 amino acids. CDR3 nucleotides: TGTACCATCAGCTTAGAACTAGCGGGAGATAGCAGCGAGCAATACTTC. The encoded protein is CTISLELAGDSSEQYF.

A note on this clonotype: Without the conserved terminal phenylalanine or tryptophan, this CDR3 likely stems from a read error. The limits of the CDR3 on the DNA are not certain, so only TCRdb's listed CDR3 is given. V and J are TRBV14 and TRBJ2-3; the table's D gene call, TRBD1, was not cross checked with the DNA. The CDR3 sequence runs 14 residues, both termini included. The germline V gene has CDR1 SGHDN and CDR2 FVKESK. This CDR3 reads CACSMSGESDTHYL.

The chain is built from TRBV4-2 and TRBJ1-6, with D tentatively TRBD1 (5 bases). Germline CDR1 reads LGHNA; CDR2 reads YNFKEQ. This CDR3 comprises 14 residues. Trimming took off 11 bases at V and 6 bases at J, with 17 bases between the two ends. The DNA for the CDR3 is TGTGCCGGTGGGACCTTATGGGGTAATTCACCCCTCCACTTT. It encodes CAGGTLWGNSPLHF.

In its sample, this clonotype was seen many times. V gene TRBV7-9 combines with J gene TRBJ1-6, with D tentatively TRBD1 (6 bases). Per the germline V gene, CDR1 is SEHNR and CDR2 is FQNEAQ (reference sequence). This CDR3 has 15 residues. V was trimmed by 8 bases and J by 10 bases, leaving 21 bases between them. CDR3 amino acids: CASSTTGGARSPLHF. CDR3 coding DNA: TGTGCCAGCTCAACTACGGGGGGGGCACGGTCACCCCTCCACTTT.